These T cell receptor beta chains were read from a single sample in a study of human T cells and chemical hapten exposure. TCRdb reprocessed the RACE reads via MiXCR and lists one record per CDR3 protein. The sample lists around 130,000 distinct CDR3 sequences; about 9% were seen once. Sample: whole blood. These receptors were collected from a male donor in good health. Some clones in this sample may be carry-over from other donors' samples. CDR3s include the opening cysteine and the closing phenylalanine or tryptophan. D genes are given only for firm matches. Clone size is stated in some rows and not others, as once, few, many or a class when expanded.

V,size,D,J,CDR3,DNA
TRBV6-5,few,-,TRBJ1-1,CASSYSLGGAGTEAFF,TGTGCCAGCAGTTACTCACTCGGGGGTGCTGGCACTGAAGCTTTCTTT
TRBV9,many,TRBD1,TRBJ2-3,CASSPTGLRTDTQYF,TGTGCCAGCAGCCCGACAGGGCTGCGCACAGATACGCAGTATTTT
TRBV6-6,many,-,TRBJ2-2,CASSYLVPANTGELFF,TGTGCCAGCAGTTACTTAGTTCCCGCGAACACCGGGGAGCTGTTTTTT
TRBV3-1,few,TRBD1,TRBJ2-3,CASSQEGTGKDTQYF,TGTGCCAGCAGCCAAGAAGGGACAGGGAAAGATACGCAGTATTTT
TRBV5-1,many,-,TRBJ2-3,CASSLAGPSSTDTQYF,TGCGCCAGCAGCTTGGCGGGACCTTCTAGCACAGATACGCAGTATTTT
TRBV2,-,TRBD1,TRBJ1-6,CASSEWDRDGSPLHF,TGTGCCAGCAGTGAATGGGACAGGGACGGTTCACCCCTCCACTTT
TRBV6-2/TRBV6-3,-,-,TRBJ1-1,CASSYPLGGEAFF,TGTGCCAGCAGTTACCCCTTGGGAGGAGAAGCTTTCTTT
TRBV4-1,medium-sized,-,TRBJ1-4,CASSQGEGSADEKLFF,TGCGCCAGCAGCCAAGGTGAGGGGTCAGCCGATGAAAAACTGTTTTTT
TRBV20-1,-,-,TRBJ1-1,CSARDSLTGLKAFF,TGCAGTGCTAGAGACTCGTTGACTGGACTGAAAGCTTTCTTT
TRBV27,few,TRBD1,TRBJ1-6,CASSFGQGEHSPLHF,TGTGCCAGCAGTTTCGGACAGGGAGAGCATTCACCCCTCCACTTT
TRBV11-2,-,TRBD1,TRBJ1-1,CASTPSWTERTGLTEAFF,TGTGCCAGCACTCCGAGCTGGACGGAGAGGACAGGGTTGACTGAAGCTTTCTTT
TRBV6-1,-,-,TRBJ2-5,CASRAGKTQYF,TGTGCCAGCAGGGCGGGAAAGACCCAGTACTTC
TRBV12-3/TRBV12-4,-,-,TRBJ1-5,CASTLGAQQIPNQPQHF,TGTGCCAGCACCTTGGGGGCCCAACAGATCCCCAATCAGCCCCAGCATTTT
TRBV3-1,-,TRBD2,TRBJ2-7,CASSQAGLAGVTYEQYF,TGTGCCAGCAGCCAAGCCGGACTAGCGGGAGTTACCTACGAGCAGTACTTC
TRBV3-1,-,-,TRBJ2-5,CASSQVSYQETQYF,TGTGCCAGCAGCCAAGTAAGCTACCAAGAGACCCAGTACTTC
TRBV20-1,many,-,TRBJ2-7,CSASPPWPSPSYEQYF,TGCAGTGCCTCACCCCCGTGGCCTTCCCCCTCCTACGAGCAGTACTTC
TRBV6-5,many,-,TRBJ2-1,CASSAGGGSYNEQFF,TGTGCCAGCAGTGCCGGGGGTGGGTCCTACAATGAGCAGTTCTTC
TRBV7-9,many,-,TRBJ2-1,CASSLVGDSNNEQFF,TGTGCCAGCAGCTTAGTAGGAGACAGTAACAATGAGCAGTTCTTC
TRBV12-3/TRBV12-4,-,-,TRBJ2-1,CASSLVPRSSYNEQFF,TGTGCCAGCAGTTTAGTCCCCAGGAGCTCCTACAATGAGCAGTTCTTC
TRBV12-3/TRBV12-4,few,-,TRBJ1-5,CASQRGGQPQHF,TGTGCCAGCCAAAGGGGCGGGCAGCCCCAGCATTTT
TRBV19,few,-,TRBJ1-1,CASSIDQSGRRTEAFF,TGTGCCAGTAGTATAGATCAATCAGGGCGTCGTACTGAAGCTTTCTTT
TRBV27,few,TRBD1,TRBJ1-2,CASSLNPGQGADYGYTF,TGTGCCAGCAGTTTAAATCCCGGACAGGGGGCTGACTATGGCTACACCTTC
TRBV3-1,few,-,TRBJ2-3,CASSQEDVDTQYF,TGTGCCAGCAGCCAAGAGGACGTAGATACGCAGTATTTT
TRBV5-1,few,-,TRBJ2-3,CASRGPDTQYF,TGCGCCAGCAGGGGGCCAGATACGCAGTATTTT
TRBV7-6,-,TRBD1,TRBJ2-7,CASSATAGGTGEQYF,TGTGCCAGCAGCGCCACGGCAGGGGGAACGGGGGAGCAGTACTTC
TRBV5-6,-,-,TRBJ1-1,CASSLRVPQNTEAFF,TGTGCCAGCAGCTTGAGGGTGCCGCAGAACACTGAAGCTTTCTTT
TRBV6-5,few,-,TRBJ1-1,CASRPGTRGRAFF,TGTGCCAGCAGACCGGGGACACGGGGACGCGCTTTCTTT
TRBV12-3/TRBV12-4,-,TRBD1,TRBJ1-5,CASTRGAQPQHF,TGTGCCAGCACCAGGGGGGCTCAGCCCCAGCATTTT
TRBV2,-,TRBD2,TRBJ2-2,CASSTRLASGELFF,TGTGCCAGCAGTACCAGACTAGCGAGCGGGGAGCTGTTTTTT
TRBV4-1,few,-,TRBJ2-5,CASRGPGRGEQETQYF,TGCGCCAGCCGGGGCCCCGGCAGGGGGGAACAAGAGACCCAGTACTTC
TRBV11-2,many,-,TRBJ2-7,CASSFHGGAYEQYF,TGTGCCAGCAGCTTCCACGGGGGAGCCTACGAGCAGTACTTC
TRBV7-6,-,-,TRBJ2-1,CASSAGLNFNEQFF,TGTGCCAGCAGCGCCGGACTAAACTTCAATGAGCAGTTCTTC
TRBV10-3,-,-,TRBJ1-1,CAISDPSDSPGDTEAFF,TGTGCCATCAGTGATCCCTCGGACAGCCCAGGGGACACTGAAGCTTTCTTT
TRBV9,few,TRBD1,TRBJ1-2,CASSEGQGSNYGYTF,TGTGCCAGCAGCGAGGGACAGGGATCCAACTATGGCTACACCTTC
TRBV6-5,few,-,TRBJ1-1,CASARGAAEAFF,TGTGCCAGCGCCCGGGGGGCGGCTGAAGCTTTCTTT
TRBV11-1,few,-,TRBJ1-3,CASSLSRTALSGNTIYF,TGTGCCAGCAGCTTGAGCCGGACAGCTCTATCTGGAAACACCATATATTTT
TRBV27,few,TRBD2,TRBJ2-1,CASSLLGTSGDNEQFF,TGTGCCAGCAGTTTATTAGGGACTAGCGGGGACAATGAGCAGTTCTTC
TRBV6-5,-,-,TRBJ2-2,CASSPLRGNTGELFF,TGTGCCAGCAGTCCTCTGAGGGGGAACACCGGGGAGCTGTTTTTT
TRBV6-1,many,-,TRBJ2-7,CASSEVGFYEQYF,TGTGCCAGCAGTGAAGTAGGATTCTACGAGCAGTACTTC
TRBV7-8,few,-,TRBJ2-5,CASKDGVNGGSKTQYF,TGTGCCAGCAAAGACGGAGTTAACGGTGGTAGTAAGACCCAGTACTTC
TRBV20-1,many,TRBD2,TRBJ2-7,CSAASTSGIAYEQYF,TGCAGTGCTGCCTCGACTAGCGGGATAGCCTACGAGCAGTACTTC
TRBV11-1,few,-,TRBJ1-2,CASSLGQLGTYYGYTF,TGTGCCAGCAGCTTAGGGCAACTCGGGACCTACTATGGCTACACCTTC
TRBV10-3,few,TRBD1,TRBJ1-5,CAISGTGEGNQPQHF,TGTGCCATCAGCGGGACAGGGGAGGGCAATCAGCCCCAGCATTTT
TRBV19,-,TRBD2,TRBJ2-2,CASSIDQTSGRLTGELFF,TGTGCCAGTAGTATAGATCAGACTAGCGGGAGGTTAACCGGGGAGCTGTTTTTT
TRBV9,many,-,TRBJ2-1,CASSAGDFSSYNEQFF,TGTGCCAGCAGCGCGGGGGACTTTAGCTCCTACAATGAGCAGTTCTTC
TRBV3-1,few,TRBD1,TRBJ2-1,CASSQGQYNEQFF,TGTGCCAGCAGCCAGGGACAGTACAATGAGCAGTTCTTC
TRBV5-6,many,-,TRBJ1-4,CASSGGDFGDEKLFF,TGTGCCAGCAGCGGGGGGGACTTCGGGGATGAAAAACTGTTTTTT
TRBV6-6,many,-,TRBJ1-2,CASRGIGVDGYTF,TGTGCCAGCAGGGGTATTGGGGTCGATGGCTACACCTTC
TRBV5-1,many,-,TRBJ2-5,CASSLQETQYF,TGCGCCAGCAGCCTCCAAGAGACCCAGTACTTC
TRBV29-1,many,TRBD2,TRBJ2-1,CSVTPGLAELGCFF,TGCAGCGTAACTCCGGGACTAGCGGAGCTCGGGTGTTTCTTC
TRBV6-4,few,-,TRBJ2-1,CASSDGGGQFF,TGTGCCAGCAGTGACGGCGGTGGGCAGTTCTTC
TRBV6-5,many,TRBD1,TRBJ2-1,CASRDRSSYNEQFF,TGTGCCAGCAGGGACAGGAGCTCCTACAATGAGCAGTTCTTC
TRBV6-4,many,-,TRBJ2-6,CASSEDGPSGANVLTF,TGTGCCAGCAGTGAGGACGGACCTTCTGGGGCCAACGTCCTGACTTTC